The present T cell receptor beta chain was sequenced within a study of technical replicates of blood from a handful of donors. Germline V gives CDR1 KGHSH, CDR2 LQKENI. V lost 6 bases and J lost 6; bases outside the gene matches: 10. The CDR3 covers 14 residues. The assay was immunoSEQ multiplex PCR, and TCRdb's table has in-frame clones only and misses some. The data contain tens of thousands of clones, 90% to 95% of them singletons. Sequenced material: T cells isolated from PBMCs. This TCR derives from a human donor in good health. Some clones in this sample may be carry-over from other donors' samples. This chain uses TRBV18 with TRBJ2-7; 8 bases match TRBD2. CDR3 region: CASSPGSGTLEQYF. The CDR3 nucleotides are TGTGCCAGCTCTCCGGGTAGCGGGACCCTCGAGCAGTACTTC.